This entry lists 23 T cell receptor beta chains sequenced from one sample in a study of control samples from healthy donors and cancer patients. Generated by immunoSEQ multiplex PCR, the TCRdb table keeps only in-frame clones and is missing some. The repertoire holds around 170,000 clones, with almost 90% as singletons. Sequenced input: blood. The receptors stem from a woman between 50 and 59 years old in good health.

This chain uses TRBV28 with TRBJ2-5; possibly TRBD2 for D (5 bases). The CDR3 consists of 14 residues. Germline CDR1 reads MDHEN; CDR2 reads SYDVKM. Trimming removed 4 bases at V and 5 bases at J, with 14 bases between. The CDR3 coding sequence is TGTGCCAGCAGTTACCTGTCCGGCGGGGAGACCCAGTACTTC. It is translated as CASSYLSGGETQYF.

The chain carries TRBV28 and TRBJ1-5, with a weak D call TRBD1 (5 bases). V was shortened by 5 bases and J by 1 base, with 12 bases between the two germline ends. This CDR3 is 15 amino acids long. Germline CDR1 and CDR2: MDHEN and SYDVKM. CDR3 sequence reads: CASSGRGASNQPQHF. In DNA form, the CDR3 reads TGTGCCAGCAGTGGACGAGGGGCGAGCAATCAGCCCCAGCATTTT.

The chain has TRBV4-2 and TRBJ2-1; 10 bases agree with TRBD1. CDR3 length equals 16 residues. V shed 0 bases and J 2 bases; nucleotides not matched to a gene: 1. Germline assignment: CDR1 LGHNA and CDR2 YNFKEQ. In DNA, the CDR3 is TGTGCCAGCAGCCAAGAAGGGACAGGGGCCTACAATGAGCAGTTCTTC. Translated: CASSQEGTGAYNEQFF.

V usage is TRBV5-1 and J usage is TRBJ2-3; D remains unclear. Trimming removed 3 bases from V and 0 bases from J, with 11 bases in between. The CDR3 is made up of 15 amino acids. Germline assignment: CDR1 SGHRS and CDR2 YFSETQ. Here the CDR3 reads CASSSDGASTDTQYF. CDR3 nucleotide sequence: TGCGCCAGCAGCTCGGACGGAGCTAGCACAGATACGCAGTATTTT.

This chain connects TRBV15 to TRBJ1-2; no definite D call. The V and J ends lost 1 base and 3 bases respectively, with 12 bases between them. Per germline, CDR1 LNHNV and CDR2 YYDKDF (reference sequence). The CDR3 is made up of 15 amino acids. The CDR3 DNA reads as TGTGCCACCAGCAGAGTCAAGGCAGCAGACTATGGCTACACCTTC. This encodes CATSRVKAADYGYTF.

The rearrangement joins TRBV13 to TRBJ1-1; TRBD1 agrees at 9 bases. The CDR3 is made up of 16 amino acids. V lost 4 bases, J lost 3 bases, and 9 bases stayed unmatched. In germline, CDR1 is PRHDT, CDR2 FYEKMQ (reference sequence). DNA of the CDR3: TGTGCCAGCAGCTATACAGGGGGCGTGAGGGACACTGAAGCTTTCTTT. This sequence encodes CASSYTGGVRDTEAFF.

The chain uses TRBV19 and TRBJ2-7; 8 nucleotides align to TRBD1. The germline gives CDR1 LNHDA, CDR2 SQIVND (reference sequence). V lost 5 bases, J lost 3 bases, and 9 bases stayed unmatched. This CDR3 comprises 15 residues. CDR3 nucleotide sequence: TGTGCCAGTAGTGGTGGACAGGGCGGCGGCTACGAGCAGTACTTC. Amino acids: CASSGGQGGGYEQYF.

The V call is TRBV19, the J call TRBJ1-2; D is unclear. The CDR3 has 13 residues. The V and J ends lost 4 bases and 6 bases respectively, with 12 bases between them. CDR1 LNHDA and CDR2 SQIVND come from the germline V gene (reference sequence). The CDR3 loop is CASSTPRFNGYTF. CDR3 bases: TGTGCCAGTAGTACCCCAAGATTCAATGGCTACACCTTC.

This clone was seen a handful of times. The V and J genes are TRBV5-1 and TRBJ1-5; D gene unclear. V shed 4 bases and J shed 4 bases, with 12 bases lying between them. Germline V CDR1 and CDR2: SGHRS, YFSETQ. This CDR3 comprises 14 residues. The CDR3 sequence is CASSADGRNQPQHF. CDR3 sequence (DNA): TGCGCCAGCAGCGCGGACGGAAGAAATCAGCCCCAGCATTTT.

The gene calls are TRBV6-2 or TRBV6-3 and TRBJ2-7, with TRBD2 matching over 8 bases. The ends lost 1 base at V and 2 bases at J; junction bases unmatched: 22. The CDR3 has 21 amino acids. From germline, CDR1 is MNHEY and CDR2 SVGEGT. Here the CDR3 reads CASSYLPGGLTLAGAAYEQYF. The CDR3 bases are TGTGCCAGCAGTTACTTACCCGGGGGACTTACCCTAGCGGGTGCTGCCTACGAGCAGTACTTC.

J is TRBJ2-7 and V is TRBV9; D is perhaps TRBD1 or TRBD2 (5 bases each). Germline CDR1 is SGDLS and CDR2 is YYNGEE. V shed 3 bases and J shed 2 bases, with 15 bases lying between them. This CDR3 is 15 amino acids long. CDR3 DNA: TGTGCCAGCAGCGCAGGACGGGGCGGGCCCTACGAGCAGTACTTC. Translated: CASSAGRGGPYEQYF.

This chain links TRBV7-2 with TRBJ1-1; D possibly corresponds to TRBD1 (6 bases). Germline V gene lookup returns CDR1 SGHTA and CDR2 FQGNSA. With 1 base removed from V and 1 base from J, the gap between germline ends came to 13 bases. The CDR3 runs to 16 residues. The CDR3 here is CASSLGARGGNTEAFF. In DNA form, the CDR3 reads TGTGCCAGCAGCTTAGGGGCCAGGGGAGGGAACACTGAAGCTTTCTTT.

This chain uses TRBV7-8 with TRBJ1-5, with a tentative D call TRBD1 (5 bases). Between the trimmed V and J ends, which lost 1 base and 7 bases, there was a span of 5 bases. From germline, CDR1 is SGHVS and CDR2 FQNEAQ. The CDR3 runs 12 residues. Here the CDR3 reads CASSLGGQPQHF. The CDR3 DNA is TGTGCCAGCAGCTTAGGGGGGCAGCCCCAGCATTTT.

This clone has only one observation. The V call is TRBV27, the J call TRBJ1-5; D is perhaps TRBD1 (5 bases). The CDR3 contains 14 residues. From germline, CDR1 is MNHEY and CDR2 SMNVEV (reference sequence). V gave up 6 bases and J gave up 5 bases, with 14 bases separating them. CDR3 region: CASSHGQSYQPQHF. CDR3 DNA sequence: TGTGCCAGCAGCCATGGACAAAGCTATCAGCCCCAGCATTTT.

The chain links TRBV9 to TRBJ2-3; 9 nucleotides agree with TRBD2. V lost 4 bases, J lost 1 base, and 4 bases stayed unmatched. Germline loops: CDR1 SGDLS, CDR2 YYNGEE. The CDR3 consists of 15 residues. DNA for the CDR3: TGTGCCAGCAGCCCTAGCGGGGTTGGCACAGATACGCAGTATTTT. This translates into CASSPSGVGTDTQYF.

In DNA, the CDR3 is TGTGCCAGCAGTGTCTCCGGGACAGGGTCAAGAACCCAGTACTTC. Translating it yields CASSVSGTGSRTQYF. The chain employs TRBV27 and TRBJ2-5; 9 bases map to TRBD1. The germline gives CDR1 MNHEY, CDR2 SMNVEV (reference sequence). This CDR3 contains 15 residues. V lost 5 bases, J lost 8 bases, and 12 bases stayed unmatched.

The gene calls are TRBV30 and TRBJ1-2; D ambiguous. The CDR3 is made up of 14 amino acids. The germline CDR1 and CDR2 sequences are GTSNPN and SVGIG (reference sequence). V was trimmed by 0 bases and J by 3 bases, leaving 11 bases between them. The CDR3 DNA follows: TGTGCCTGGAGTGTAAAGCCCCGGGACTATGGCTACACCTTC. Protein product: CAWSVKPRDYGYTF.

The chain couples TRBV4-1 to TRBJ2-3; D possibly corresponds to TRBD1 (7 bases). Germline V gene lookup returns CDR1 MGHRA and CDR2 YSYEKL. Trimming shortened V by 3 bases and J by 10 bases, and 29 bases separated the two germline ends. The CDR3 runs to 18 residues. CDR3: CASSHPSRGALGSSAQYF. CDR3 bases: TGCGCCAGCAGCCACCCGTCCAGGGGGGCCTTGGGCTCCTCGGCGCAGTATTTT.

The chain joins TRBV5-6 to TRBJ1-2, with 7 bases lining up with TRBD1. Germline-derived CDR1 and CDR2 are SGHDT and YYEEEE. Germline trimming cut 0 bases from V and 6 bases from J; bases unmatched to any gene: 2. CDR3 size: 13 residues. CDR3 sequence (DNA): TGTGCCAGCAGCTTGGGAGGGGGCAATGGCTACACCTTC. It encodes CASSLGGGNGYTF.

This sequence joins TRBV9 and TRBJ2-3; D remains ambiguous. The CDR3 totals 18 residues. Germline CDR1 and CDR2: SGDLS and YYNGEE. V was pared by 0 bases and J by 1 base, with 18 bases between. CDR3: CASSVAVSRPVGTDTQYF. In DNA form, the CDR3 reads TGTGCCAGCAGCGTAGCTGTCTCCAGGCCAGTCGGCACAGATACGCAGTATTTT.

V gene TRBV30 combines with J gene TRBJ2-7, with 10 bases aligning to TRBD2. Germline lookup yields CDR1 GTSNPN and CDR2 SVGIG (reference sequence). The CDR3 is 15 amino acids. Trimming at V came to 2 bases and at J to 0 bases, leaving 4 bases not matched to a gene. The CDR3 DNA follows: TGTGCCTGGAGTTTAGGACTAGCGGCCTCCTACGAGCAGTACTTC. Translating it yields CAWSLGLAASYEQYF.

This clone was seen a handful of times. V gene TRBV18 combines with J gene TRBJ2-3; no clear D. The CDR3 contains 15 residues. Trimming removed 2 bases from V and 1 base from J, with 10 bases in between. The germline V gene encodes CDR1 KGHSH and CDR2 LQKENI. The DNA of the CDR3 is TGTGCCAGCTCACCAGAAGGTTGGGGCACAGATACGCAGTATTTT. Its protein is CASSPEGWGTDTQYF.

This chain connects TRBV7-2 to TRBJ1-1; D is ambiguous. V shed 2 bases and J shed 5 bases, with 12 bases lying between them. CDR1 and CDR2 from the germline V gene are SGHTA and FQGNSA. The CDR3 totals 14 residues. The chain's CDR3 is CASSLTSRGTEAFF. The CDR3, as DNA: TGTGCCAGCAGCTTAACAAGCCGTGGGACTGAAGCTTTCTTT.